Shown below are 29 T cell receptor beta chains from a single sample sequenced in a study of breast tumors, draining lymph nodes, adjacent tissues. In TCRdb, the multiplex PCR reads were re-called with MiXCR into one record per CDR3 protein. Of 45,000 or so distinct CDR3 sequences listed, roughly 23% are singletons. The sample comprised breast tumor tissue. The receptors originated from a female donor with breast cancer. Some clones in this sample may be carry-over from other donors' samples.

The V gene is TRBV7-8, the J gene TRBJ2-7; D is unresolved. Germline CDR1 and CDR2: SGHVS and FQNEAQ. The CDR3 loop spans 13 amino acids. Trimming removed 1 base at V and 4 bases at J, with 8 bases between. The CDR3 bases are TGTGCCAGCAGCTTAGGGTTTGAATACGAGCAGTACTTC. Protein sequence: CASSLGFEYEQYF. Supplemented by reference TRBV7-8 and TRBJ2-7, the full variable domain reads GAGVSQSPRYKVAKRGQDVALRCDPISGHVSLFWYQQALGQGPEFLTYFQNEAQLDKSGLPSDRFFAERPEGSVSTLKIQRTQQEDSAVYLCASSLGFEYEQYFGPGTRLTVT.

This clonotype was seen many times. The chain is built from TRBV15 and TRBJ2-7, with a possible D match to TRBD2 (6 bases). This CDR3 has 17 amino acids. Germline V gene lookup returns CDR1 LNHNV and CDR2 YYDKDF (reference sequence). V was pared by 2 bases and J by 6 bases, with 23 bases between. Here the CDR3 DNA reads TGTGCCACCAGCAGATTTACCTTGACTAGTTTTAACGGCGAGCAGTACTTC. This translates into CATSRFTLTSFNGEQYF. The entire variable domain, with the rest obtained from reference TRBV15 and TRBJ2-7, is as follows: DAMVIQNPRYQVTQFGKPVTLSCSQTLNHNVMYWYQQKSSQAPKLLFHYYDKDFNNEADTPDNFQSRRPNTSFCFLDIRSPGLGDTAMYLCATSRFTLTSFNGEQYFGPGTRLTVT.

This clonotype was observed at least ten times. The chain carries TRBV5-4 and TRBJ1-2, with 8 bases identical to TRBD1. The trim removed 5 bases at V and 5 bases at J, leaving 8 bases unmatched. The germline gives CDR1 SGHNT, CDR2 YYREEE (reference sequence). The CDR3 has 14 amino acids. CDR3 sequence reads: CASSDSGGGYGYTF. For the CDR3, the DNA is TGTGCCAGCAGTGACTCAGGGGGCGGGTATGGCTACACCTTC.

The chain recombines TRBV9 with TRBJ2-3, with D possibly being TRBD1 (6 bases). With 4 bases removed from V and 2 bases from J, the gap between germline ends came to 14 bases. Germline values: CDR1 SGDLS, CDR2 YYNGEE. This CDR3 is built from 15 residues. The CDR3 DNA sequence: TGTGCCAGCAGCATCCGACAGGATATCACAGATACGCAGTATTTT. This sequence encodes CASSIRQDITDTQYF.

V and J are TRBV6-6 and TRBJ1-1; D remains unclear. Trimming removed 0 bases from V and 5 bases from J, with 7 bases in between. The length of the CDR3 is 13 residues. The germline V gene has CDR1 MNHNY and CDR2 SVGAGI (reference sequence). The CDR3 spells CASSYSLVTEAFF. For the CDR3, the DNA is TGTGCCAGCAGTTACTCACTGGTAACTGAAGCTTTCTTT.

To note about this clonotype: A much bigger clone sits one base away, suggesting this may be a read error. The CDR3 nucleotides are TGTGCCAGCAGTGGGCGCGGGGGATCCTACGAGCAGTACTTC. Translating it yields CASSGRGGSYEQYF. The chain uses TRBV6-1 and TRBJ2-7, with 7 bases identical to TRBD2. The V and J ends lost 4 bases and 1 base, in that order; junction bases with no gene match: 4. The CDR3 contains 14 residues. Per the germline V gene, CDR1 is MNHNS and CDR2 is SASEGT.

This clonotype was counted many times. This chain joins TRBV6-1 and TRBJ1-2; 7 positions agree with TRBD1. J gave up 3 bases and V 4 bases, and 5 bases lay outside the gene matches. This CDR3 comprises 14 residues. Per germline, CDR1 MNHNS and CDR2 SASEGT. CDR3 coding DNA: TGTGCCAGCAGTGTTTCCGGGACAGACTATGGCTACACCTTC. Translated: CASSVSGTDYGYTF.

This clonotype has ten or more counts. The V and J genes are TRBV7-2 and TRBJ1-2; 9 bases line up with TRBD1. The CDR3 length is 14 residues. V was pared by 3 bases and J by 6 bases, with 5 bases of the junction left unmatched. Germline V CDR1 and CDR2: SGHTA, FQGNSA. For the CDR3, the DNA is TGTGCCAGCAGCTTTTGGACAGGGGTTCATGGCTACACCTTC. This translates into CASSFWTGVHGYTF.

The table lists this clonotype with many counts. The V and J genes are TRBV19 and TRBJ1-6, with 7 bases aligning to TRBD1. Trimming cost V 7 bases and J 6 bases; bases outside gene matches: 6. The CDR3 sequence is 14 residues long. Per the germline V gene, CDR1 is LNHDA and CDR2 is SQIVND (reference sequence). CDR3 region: CASTTTGSNSPLHF. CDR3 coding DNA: TGTGCCAGTACCACGACAGGGAGTAATTCACCCCTCCACTTT.

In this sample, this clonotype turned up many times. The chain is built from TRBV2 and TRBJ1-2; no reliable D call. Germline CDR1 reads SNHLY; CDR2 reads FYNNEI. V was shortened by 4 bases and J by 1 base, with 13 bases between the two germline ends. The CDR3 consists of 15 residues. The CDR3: CASSAAGAFNYGYTF. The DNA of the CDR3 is TGTGCCAGCAGTGCCGCAGGCGCCTTTAACTATGGCTACACCTTC.

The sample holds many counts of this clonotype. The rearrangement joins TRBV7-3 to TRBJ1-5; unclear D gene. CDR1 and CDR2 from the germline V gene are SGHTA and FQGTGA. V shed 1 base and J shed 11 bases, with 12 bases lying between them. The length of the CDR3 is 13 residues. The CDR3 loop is CASSLSGGGAQHF. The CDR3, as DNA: TGTGCCAGCAGCTTAAGTGGAGGCGGGGCCCAGCATTTT.

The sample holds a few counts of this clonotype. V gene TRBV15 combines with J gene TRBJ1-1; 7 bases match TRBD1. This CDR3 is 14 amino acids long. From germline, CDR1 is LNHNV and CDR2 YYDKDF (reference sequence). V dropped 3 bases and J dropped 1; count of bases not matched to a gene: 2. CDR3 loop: CATSSRTGNTEAFF. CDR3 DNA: TGTGCCACCAGCAGTCGGACAGGGAACACTGAAGCTTTCTTT. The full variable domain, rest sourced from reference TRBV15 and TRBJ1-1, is DAMVIQNPRYQVTQFGKPVTLSCSQTLNHNVMYWYQQKSSQAPKLLFHYYDKDFNNEADTPDNFQSRRPNTSFCFLDIRSPGLGDTAMYLCATSSRTGNTEAFFGQGTRLTVV.

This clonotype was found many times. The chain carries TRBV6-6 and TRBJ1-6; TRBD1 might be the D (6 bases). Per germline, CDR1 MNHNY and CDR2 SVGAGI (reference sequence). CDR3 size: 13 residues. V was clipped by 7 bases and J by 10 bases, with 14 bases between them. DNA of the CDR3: TGTGCCAGCACGTCGAACAGGGCATCACCCCTCCACTTT. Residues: CASTSNRASPLHF.

This CDR3 is CASSSVGRGSYNEQFF. The DNA of the CDR3 is TGTGCCAGCAGCTCCGTCGGCAGGGGATCCTACAATGAGCAGTTCTTC. The chain links TRBV7-2 to TRBJ2-1; perhaps TRBD1 as D (6 bases). V was clipped by 4 bases and J by 1 base, with 14 bases between them. The CDR3 totals 16 residues. The germline CDR1 and CDR2 sequences are SGHTA and FQGNSA. The entire variable domain, with the rest obtained from reference TRBV7-2 and TRBJ2-1, is as follows: GAGVSQSPSNKVTEKGKDVELRCDPISGHTALYWYRQSLGQGLEFLIYFQGNSAPDKSGLPSDRFSAERTGGSVSTLTIQRTQQEDSAVYLCASSSVGRGSYNEQFFGPGTRLTVL.

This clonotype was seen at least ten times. The CDR3 DNA reads TGTGCCAGCAGCGCAGGGGAATCTGGAAACACCATATATTTT. It yields the protein CASSAGESGNTIYF. V usage is TRBV5-4 and J usage is TRBJ1-3; a weak D match, TRBD1 (6 bases). V lost 4 bases and J lost 1, with 9 bases in between. The CDR3 has 14 residues. The germline CDR1 and CDR2 sequences are SGHNT and YYREEE (reference sequence).

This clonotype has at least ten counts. The CDR3 is CASSLRGESGYEQYF. The CDR3 nucleotides read TGTGCCAGCAGCTTAAGGGGGGAATCAGGCTACGAGCAGTACTTC. The chain employs TRBV7-3 and TRBJ2-7; a possible D gene is TRBD2 (6 bases). CDR1 SGHTA and CDR2 FQGTGA come from the germline V gene. V was pared by 1 base and J by 3 bases, with 13 bases between. The CDR3 runs 15 residues.

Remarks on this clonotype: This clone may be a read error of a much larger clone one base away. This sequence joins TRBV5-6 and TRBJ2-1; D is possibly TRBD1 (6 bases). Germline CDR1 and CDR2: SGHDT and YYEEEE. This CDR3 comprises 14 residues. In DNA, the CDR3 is TGTGCCAGCAGCCCCTCTGGGGGCTACAATGATCAGTTCTTC. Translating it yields CASSPSGGYNDQFF.

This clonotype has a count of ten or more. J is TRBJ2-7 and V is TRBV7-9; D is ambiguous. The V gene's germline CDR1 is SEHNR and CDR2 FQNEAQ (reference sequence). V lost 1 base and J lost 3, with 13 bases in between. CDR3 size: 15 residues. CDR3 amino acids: CASSLVSSLVYEQYF. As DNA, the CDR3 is TGTGCCAGCAGCTTAGTATCGAGCTTAGTCTACGAGCAGTACTTC. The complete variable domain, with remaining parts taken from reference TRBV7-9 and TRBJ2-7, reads DTGVSQNPRHKITKRGQNVTFRCDPISEHNRLYWYRQTLGQGPEFLTYFQNEAQLEKSRLLSDRFSAERPKGSFSTLEIQRTEQGDSAMYLCASSLVSSLVYEQYFGPGTRLTVT.

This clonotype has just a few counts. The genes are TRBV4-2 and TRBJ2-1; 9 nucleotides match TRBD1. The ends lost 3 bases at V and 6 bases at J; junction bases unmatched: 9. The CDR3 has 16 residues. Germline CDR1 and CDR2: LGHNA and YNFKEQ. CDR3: CASSHTGTGSPNEQFF. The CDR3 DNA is TGTGCCAGCAGCCACACCGGGACAGGGTCCCCCAATGAGCAGTTCTTC.

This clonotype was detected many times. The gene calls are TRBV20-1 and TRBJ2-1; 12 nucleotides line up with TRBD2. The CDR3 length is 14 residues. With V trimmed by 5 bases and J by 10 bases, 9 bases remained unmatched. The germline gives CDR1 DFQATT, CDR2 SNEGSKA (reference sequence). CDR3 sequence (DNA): TGCAGTGCTGCACTAGCGGGGGGACCTGGGGAGCAGTTCTTC. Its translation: CSAALAGGPGEQFF.

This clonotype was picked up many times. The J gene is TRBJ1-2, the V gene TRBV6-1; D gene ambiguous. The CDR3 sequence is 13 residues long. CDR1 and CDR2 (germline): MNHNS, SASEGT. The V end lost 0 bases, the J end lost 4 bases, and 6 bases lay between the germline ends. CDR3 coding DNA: TGTGCCAGCAGTGAAGCGACCTTCTATGGCTACACCTTC. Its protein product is CASSEATFYGYTF.

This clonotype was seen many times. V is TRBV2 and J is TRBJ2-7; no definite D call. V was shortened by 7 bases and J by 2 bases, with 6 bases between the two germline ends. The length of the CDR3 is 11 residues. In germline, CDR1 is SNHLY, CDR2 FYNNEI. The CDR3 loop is CASNIAYEQYF. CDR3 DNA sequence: TGTGCCAGCAACATAGCCTACGAGCAGTACTTC.

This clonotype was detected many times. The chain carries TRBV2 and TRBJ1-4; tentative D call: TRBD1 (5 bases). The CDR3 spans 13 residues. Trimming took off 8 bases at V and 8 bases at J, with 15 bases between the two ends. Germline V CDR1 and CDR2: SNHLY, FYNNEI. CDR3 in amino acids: CASGPRKGEKLFF. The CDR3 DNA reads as TGTGCCAGCGGCCCCCGTAAGGGGGAAAAACTGTTTTTT. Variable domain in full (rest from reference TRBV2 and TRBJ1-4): EPEVTQTPSHQVTQMGQEVILRCVPISNHLYFYWYRQILGQKVEFLVSFYNNEISEKSEIFDDQFSVERPDGSNFTLKIRSTKLEDSAMYFCASGPRKGEKLFFGSGTQLSVL.

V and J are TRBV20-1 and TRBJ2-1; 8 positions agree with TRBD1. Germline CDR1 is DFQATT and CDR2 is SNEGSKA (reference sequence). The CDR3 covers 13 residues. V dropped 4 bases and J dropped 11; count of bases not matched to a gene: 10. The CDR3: CSAIGQGADKQFF. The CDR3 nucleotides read TGCAGTGCTATAGGGCAGGGGGCAGATAAGCAGTTCTTC.

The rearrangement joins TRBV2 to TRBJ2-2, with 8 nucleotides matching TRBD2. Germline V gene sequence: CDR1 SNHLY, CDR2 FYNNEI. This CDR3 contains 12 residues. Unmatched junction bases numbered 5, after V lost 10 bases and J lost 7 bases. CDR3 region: CATRGGDGELFF. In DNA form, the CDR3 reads TGTGCCACCCGGGGGGGAGACGGGGAGCTGTTTTTT.

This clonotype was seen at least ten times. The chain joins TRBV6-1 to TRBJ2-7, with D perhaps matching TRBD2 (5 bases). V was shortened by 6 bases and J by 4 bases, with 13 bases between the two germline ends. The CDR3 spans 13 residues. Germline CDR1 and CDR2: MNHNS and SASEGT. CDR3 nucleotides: TGTGCCAGCAGCGATCTTGGACTTTACGAGCAGTACTTC. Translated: CASSDLGLYEQYF.

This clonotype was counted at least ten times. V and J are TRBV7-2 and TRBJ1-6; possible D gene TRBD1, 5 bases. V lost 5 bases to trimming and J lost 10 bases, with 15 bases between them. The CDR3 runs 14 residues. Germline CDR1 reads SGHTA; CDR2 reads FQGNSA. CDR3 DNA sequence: TGTGCCAGCAGCCTCGACAGTCGCAGGTCACCCCTCCACTTT. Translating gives CASSLDSRRSPLHF.

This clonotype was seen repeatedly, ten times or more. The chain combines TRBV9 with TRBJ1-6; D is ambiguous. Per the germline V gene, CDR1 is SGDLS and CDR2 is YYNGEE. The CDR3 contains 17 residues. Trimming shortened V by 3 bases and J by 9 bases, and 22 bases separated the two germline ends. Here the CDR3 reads CASSATSAPTNRSPLHF. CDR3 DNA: TGTGCCAGCAGCGCAACATCAGCCCCAACGAACCGTTCACCCCTCCACTTT.

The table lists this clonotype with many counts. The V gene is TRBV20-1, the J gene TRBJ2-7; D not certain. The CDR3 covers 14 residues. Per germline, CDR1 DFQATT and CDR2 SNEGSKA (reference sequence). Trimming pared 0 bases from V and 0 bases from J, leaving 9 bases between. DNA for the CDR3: TGCAGTGCTAGAGATCCCACAAGCTCCTACGAGCAGTACTTC. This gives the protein CSARDPTSSYEQYF.